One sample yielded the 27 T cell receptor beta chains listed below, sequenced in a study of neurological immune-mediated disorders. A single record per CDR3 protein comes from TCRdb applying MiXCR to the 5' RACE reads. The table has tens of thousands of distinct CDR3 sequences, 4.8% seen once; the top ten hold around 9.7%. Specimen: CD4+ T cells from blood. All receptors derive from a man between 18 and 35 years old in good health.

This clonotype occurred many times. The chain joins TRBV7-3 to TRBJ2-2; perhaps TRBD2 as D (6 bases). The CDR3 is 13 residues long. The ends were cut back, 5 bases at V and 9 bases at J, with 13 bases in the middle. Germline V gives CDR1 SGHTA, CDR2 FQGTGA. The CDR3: CASSLPGRRELFF. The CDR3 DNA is TGTGCCAGCAGCCTCCCGGGGAGGAGGGAGCTGTTTTTT.

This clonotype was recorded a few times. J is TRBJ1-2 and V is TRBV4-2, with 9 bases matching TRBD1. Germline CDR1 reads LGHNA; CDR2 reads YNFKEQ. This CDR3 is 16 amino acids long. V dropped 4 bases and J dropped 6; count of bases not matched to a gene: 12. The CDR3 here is CASSPGQGHPKDGYTF. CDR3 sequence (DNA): TGTGCCAGCAGCCCCGGACAGGGGCACCCGAAAGATGGCTACACCTTC.

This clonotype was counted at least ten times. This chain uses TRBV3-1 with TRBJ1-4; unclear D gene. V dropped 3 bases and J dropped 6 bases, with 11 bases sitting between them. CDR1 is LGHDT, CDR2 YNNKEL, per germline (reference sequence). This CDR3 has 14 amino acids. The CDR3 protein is CASSHNTVDEKLFF. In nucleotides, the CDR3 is TGTGCCAGCAGCCATAATACAGTGGATGAAAAACTGTTTTTT.

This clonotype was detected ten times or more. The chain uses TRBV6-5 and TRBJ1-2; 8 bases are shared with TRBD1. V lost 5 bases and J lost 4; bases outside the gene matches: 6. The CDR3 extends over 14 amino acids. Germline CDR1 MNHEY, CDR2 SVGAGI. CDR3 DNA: TGTGCCAGCAGTAGGACAGGGCGACTCTATGGCTACACCTTC. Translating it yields CASSRTGRLYGYTF.

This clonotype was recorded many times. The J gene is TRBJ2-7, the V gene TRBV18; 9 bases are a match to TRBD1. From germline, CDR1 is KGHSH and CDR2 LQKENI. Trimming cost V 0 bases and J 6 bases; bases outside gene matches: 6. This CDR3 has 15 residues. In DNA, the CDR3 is TGTGCCAGCTCACCACCGGGACAGGGCCGCGGCGAGCAGTACTTC. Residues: CASSPPGQGRGEQYF.

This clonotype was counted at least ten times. The CDR3 sequence is CASSTGLVGVDTQYF. The CDR3 nucleotides read TGTGCCAGCAGCACTGGGCTGGTTGGAGTAGATACGCAGTATTTT. The chain joins TRBV9 to TRBJ2-3, with D unresolved. The CDR3 totals 15 residues. CDR1 is SGDLS, CDR2 YYNGEE, per germline. The V end was cut by 4 bases, the J end by 5 bases, with 17 bases between.

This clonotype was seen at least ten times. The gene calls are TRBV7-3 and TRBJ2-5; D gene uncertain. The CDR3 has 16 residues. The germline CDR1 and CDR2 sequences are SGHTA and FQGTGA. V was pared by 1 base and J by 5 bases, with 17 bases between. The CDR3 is CASSLNPGPMRETQYF. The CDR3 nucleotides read TGTGCCAGCAGCTTAAATCCCGGCCCCATGAGGGAGACCCAGTACTTC.

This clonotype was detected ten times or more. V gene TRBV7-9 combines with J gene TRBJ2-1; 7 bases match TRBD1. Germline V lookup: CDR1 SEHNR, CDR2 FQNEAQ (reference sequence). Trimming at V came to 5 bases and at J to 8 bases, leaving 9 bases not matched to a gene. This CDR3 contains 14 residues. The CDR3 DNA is TGTGCCAGCAGCCGGGACAGTCTGTTGGATGAGCAGTTCTTC. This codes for CASSRDSLLDEQFF.

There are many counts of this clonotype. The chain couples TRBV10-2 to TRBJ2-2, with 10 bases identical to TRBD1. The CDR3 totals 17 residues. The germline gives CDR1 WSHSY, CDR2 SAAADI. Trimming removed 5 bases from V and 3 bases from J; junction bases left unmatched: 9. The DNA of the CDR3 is TGCGCCAGCAGTCGGAAAACCGGGACAGGGGACACCGGGGAGCTGTTTTTT. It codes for CASSRKTGTGDTGELFF.

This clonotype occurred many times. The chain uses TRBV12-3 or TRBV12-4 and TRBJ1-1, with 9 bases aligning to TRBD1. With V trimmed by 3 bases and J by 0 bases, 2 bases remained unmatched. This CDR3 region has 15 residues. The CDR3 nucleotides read TGTGCCAGCAGTTTGGGACAGGGAGTGAACACTGAAGCTTTCTTT. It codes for CASSLGQGVNTEAFF.

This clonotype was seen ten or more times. The DNA for the CDR3 is TGTGCCAGCAGCTTAGGGCCGGACAATGAGCAGTTCTTC. Translation gives CASSLGPDNEQFF. The chain employs TRBV7-3 and TRBJ2-1; no reliable D call. Germline V gives CDR1 SGHTA, CDR2 FQGTGA. Trimming cost V 2 bases and J 5 bases, with 7 bases left between them. This CDR3 is 13 amino acids long.

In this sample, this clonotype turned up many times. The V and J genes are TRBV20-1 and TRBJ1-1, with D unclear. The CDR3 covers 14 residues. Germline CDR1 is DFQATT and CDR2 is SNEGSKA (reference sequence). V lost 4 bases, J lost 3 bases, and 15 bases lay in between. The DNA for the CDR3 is TGCAGTGCTATAAAAGGGAATGTCGACACTGAAGCTTTCTTT. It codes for CSAIKGNVDTEAFF.

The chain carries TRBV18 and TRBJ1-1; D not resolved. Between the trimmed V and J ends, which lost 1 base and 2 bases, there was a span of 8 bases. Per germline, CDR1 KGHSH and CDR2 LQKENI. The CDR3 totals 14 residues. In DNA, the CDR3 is TGTGCCAGCTCACCACGATCGCTTAACACTGAAGCTTTCTTT. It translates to CASSPRSLNTEAFF.

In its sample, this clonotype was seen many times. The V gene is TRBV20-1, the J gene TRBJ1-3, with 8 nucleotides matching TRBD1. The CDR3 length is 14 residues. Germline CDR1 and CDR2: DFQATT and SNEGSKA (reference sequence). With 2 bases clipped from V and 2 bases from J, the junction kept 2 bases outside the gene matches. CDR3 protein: CSARQGATGNTIYF. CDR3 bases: TGCAGTGCTAGACAGGGGGCGACTGGAAACACCATATATTTT.

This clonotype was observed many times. The CDR3 sequence is CASSFPVSGYNQPQHF. The CDR3 DNA reads TGTGCCAGCAGTTTCCCCGTTTCAGGTTACAATCAGCCCCAGCATTTT. This chain connects TRBV6-6 to TRBJ1-5; D not resolved. This CDR3 spans 16 amino acids. V was cut by 4 bases and J by 3 bases, with 16 bases left in between. CDR1 MNHNY and CDR2 SVGAGI come from the germline V gene (reference sequence).

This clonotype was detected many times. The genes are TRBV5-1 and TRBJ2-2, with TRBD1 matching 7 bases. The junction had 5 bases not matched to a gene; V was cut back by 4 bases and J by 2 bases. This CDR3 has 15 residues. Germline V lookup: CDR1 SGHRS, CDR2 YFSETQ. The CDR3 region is CASSEDRPNTGELFF. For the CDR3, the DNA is TGCGCCAGCAGCGAGGACAGGCCCAACACCGGGGAGCTGTTTTTT.

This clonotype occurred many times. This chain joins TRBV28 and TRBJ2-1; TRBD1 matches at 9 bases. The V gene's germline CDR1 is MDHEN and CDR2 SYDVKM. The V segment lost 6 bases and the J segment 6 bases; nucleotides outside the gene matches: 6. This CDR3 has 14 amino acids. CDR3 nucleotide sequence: TGTGCCAGCAGCAGACAGGGGGAAATCAATGAGCAGTTCTTC. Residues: CASSRQGEINEQFF.

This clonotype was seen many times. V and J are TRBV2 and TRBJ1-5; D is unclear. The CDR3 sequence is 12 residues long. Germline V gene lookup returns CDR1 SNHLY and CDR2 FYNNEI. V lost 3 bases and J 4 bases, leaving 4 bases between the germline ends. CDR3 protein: CASSDNNQPQHF. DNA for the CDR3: TGTGCCAGCAGTGACAATAATCAGCCCCAGCATTTT.

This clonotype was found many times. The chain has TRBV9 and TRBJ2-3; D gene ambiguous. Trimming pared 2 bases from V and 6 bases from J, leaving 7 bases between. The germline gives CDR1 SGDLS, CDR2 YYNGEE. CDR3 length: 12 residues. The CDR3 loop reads CASSVSSDTQYF. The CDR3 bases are TGTGCCAGCAGCGTGTCATCCGATACGCAGTATTTT.

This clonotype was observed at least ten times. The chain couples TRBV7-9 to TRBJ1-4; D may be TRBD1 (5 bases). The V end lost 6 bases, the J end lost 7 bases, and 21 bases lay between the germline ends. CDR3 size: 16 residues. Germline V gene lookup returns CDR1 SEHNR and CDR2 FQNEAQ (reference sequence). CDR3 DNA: TGTGCCAGCAGTACCTACGGGGGGGGGGTCACTGAAAAACTGTTTTTT. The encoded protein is CASSTYGGGVTEKLFF. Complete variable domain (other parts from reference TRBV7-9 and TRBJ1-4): DTGVSQNPRHKITKRGQNVTFRCDPISEHNRLYWYRQTLGQGPEFLTYFQNEAQLEKSRLLSDRFSAERPKGSFSTLEIQRTEQGDSAMYLCASSTYGGGVTEKLFFGSGTQLSVL.

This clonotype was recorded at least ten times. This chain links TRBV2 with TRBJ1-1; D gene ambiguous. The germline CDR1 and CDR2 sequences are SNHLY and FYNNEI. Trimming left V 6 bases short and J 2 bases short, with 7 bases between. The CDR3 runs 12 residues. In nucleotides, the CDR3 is TGTGCCAGCAGGAGAGTCAACACTGAAGCTTTCTTT. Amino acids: CASRRVNTEAFF.

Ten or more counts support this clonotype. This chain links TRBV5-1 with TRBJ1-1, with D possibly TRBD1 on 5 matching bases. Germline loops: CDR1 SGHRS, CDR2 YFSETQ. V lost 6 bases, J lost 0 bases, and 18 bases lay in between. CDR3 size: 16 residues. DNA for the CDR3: TGCGCCAGCACCCCGGGGTTTGGGGGGATGAACACTGAAGCTTTCTTT. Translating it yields CASTPGFGGMNTEAFF.

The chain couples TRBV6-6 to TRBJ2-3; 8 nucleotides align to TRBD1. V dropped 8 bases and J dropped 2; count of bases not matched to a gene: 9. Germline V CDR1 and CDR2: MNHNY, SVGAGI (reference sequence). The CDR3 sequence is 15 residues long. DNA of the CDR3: TGTGCCAGCGGAGACACCAGGGGGCTCACAGATACGCAGTATTTT. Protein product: CASGDTRGLTDTQYF.

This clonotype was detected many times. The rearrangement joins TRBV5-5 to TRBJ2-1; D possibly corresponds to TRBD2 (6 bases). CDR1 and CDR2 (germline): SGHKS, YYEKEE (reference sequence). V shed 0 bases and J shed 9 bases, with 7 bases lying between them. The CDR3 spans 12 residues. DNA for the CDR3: TGTGCCAGCAGCTTGGTCGGGGGTGAGCAGTTCTTC. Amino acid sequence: CASSLVGGEQFF.

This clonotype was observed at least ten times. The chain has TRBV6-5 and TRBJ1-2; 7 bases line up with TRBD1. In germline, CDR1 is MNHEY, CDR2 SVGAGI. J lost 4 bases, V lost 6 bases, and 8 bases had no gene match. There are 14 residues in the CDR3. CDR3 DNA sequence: TGTGCCAGCAGCGCAGGTCAGGGGGGCTATGGCTACACCTTC. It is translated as CASSAGQGGYGYTF.

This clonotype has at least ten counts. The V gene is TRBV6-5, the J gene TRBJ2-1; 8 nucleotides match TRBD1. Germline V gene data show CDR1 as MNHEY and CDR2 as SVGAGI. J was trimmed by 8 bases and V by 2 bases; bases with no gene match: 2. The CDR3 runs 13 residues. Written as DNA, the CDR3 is TGTGCCAGCAGTTACCAGGGGGCATATGAGCAGTTCTTC. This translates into CASSYQGAYEQFF.

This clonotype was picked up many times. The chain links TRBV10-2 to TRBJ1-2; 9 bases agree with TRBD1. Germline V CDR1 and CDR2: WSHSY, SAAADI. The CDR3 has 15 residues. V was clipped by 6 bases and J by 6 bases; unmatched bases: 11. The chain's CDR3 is CASRPEDRGGDGYTF. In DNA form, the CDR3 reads TGCGCCAGCAGACCTGAGGACAGGGGAGGGGATGGCTACACCTTC.